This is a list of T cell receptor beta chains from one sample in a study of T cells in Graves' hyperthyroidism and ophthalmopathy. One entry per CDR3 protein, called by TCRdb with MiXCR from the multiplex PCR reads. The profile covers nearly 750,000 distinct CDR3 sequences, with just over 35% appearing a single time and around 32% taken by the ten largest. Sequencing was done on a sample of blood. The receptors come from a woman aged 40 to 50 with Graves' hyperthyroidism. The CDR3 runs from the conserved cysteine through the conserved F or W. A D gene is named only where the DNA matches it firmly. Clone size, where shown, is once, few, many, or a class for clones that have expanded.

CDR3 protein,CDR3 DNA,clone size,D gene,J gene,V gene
CASSQGARKAEAFF,TGCGCCAGCAGCCAAGGAGCGAGGAAAGCTGAAGCTTTCTTT,-,-,TRBJ1-1,TRBV4-1
CASSQDWGGEAGELFF,TGCGCCAGCAGCCAAGATTGGGGGGGCGAGGCCGGGGAGCTGTTTTTT,few,-,TRBJ2-2,TRBV4-3
CASSLTGKRETQYF,TGCGCCAGCAGCCTGACAGGGAAAAGAGAGACCCAGTACTTC,-,TRBD1,TRBJ2-5,TRBV4-3
CATTDTPYSNQPQHF,TGTGCCACTACGGACACCCCCTATAGCAATCAGCCCCAGCATTTT,-,-,TRBJ1-5,TRBV15
CASSPFSGDTIYF,TGTGCCAGCAGCCCGTTTAGTGGGGACACCATATATTTT,-,-,TRBJ1-3,TRBV7-9
CSVAGQGRHDGYTF,TGCAGCGTAGCGGGACAGGGGCGACATGATGGCTACACCTTC,-,TRBD1,TRBJ1-2,TRBV29-1
CAISPYGNTEAFF,TGTGCCATCAGTCCGTACGGCAACACTGAAGCTTTCTTT,-,-,TRBJ1-1,TRBV10-3
CASSHGGATFF,TGTGCCAGCAGCCATGGGGGGGCAACTTTCTTT,few,-,TRBJ1-1,TRBV13
CASSPRGQGLQETQYF,TGTGCCAGCAGCCCCCGGGGGCAGGGTCTACAAGAGACCCAGTACTTC,-,-,TRBJ2-5,TRBV7-9
CASSVQGRSGELFF,TGTGCCAGCAGTGTACAGGGTCGATCCGGGGAGCTGTTTTTT,many,-,TRBJ2-2,TRBV12-3/TRBV12-4
CASSLSGGAGNPDTQYF,TGCGCCAGCAGCTTGTCGGGCGGGGCAGGGAACCCAGATACGCAGTATTTT,once,-,TRBJ2-3,TRBV5-1
CASSVLPPGTGELFF,TGTGCCAGCAGTGTTCTCCCCCCCGGCACCGGGGAGCTGTTTTTT,once,-,TRBJ2-2,TRBV2
CASSQNGGTRTREGYTF,TGTGCCAGCAGCCAGAATGGGGGCACCAGAACGAGGGAGGGCTACACCTTC,-,-,TRBJ1-2,TRBV14
CASSSWNQPQHF,TGTGCCAGCAGTTCGTGGAATCAGCCCCAGCATTTT,many,-,TRBJ1-5,TRBV12-3/TRBV12-4
CSAREGLSRSKATNEKLFF,TGCAGTGCTAGAGAGGGACTCAGCCGGTCAAAGGCAACTAATGAAAAACTGTTTTTT,many,-,TRBJ1-4,TRBV20-1
CASSPLRGERETQYF,TGTGCCAGCAGCCCTCTCCGCGGGGAGCGGGAGACCCAGTACTTC,-,-,TRBJ2-5,TRBV7-3
CASSQDGNKGAEAFF,TGTGCCAGCAGCCAAGATGGAAATAAGGGGGCTGAAGCTTTCTTT,few,-,TRBJ1-1,TRBV4-2
CASSPTGSVYEQYF,TGTGCCAGCAGTCCAACAGGATCGGTCTACGAGCAGTACTTC,-,-,TRBJ2-7,TRBV7-2
CASSFGTGGEKLFF,TGTGCCAGCAGCTTCGGGACAGGGGGTGAAAAACTGTTTTTT,-,TRBD1,TRBJ1-4,TRBV11-2
CASSSSEGAQPQHF,TGTGCCAGCAGCTCGTCAGAAGGGGCTCAGCCCCAGCATTTT,many,-,TRBJ1-5,TRBV5-5
CASTARRDYEQYF,TGTGCCAGCACTGCTCGACGGGACTACGAGCAGTACTTC,many,-,TRBJ2-7,TRBV2
CAISEDTQYF,TGTGCCATCAGTGAGGATACGCAGTATTTT,-,-,TRBJ2-3,TRBV10-3
CASSDGSGGPYNEQFF,TGTGCCAGCAGTGACGGGTCGGGAGGGCCTTACAATGAGCAGTTCTTC,-,TRBD2,TRBJ2-1,TRBV2
CASSLGQVVNDGRLFF,TGTGCCAGCAGCTTAGGACAGGTTGTAAACGACGGGAGACTGTTTTTT,many,-,TRBJ1-4,TRBV13
CASRPRQGSNQPQHF,TGTGCCAGCAGACCCCGACAGGGTAGCAATCAGCCCCAGCATTTT,-,TRBD1,TRBJ1-5,TRBV5-1
CASSQEGGLNEKLFF,TGTGCCAGCAGCCAAGAGGGAGGTCTTAATGAAAAACTGTTTTTT,-,-,TRBJ1-4,TRBV7-2
CASSLAYSHGGKLFF,TGTGCCAGCAGCTTAGCGTACAGTCACGGAGGAAAACTGTTTTTT,many,-,TRBJ1-4,TRBV7-2
CASSERGGQWQPQHF,TGTGCCAGCAGTGAAAGAGGGGGCCAATGGCAGCCCCAGCATTTT,-,TRBD1,TRBJ1-5,TRBV2
CSASNAGGGVYEQYF,TGCAGTGCTAGTAATGCGGGTGGGGGCGTCTACGAGCAGTACTTC,few,-,TRBJ2-7,TRBV20-1
CSASRPGQETQYF,TGCAGTGCTAGTAGGCCAGGCCAAGAGACCCAGTACTTC,-,-,TRBJ2-5,TRBV20-1
CASSMGTETQYF,TGTGCCAGTAGTATGGGGACTGAAACGCAGTATTTT,-,-,TRBJ2-3,TRBV19
CASSEWKLRESEAFF,TGCGCCAGCAGTGAATGGAAACTCAGGGAATCAGAAGCTTTCTTT,many,-,TRBJ1-1,TRBV10-2
CASRGTPLAGGRETQYF,TGTGCCAGCAGAGGGACACCCCTAGCGGGAGGTCGAGAGACCCAGTACTTC,few,TRBD2,TRBJ2-5,TRBV2
CASSPQGARNSPLHF,TGTGCCAGCAGCCCACAGGGGGCGCGTAATTCACCCCTCCACTTT,many,TRBD1,TRBJ1-6,TRBV6-4
CASSLTGAGETQYF,TGTGCTAGCAGCTTAACGGGTGCCGGAGAGACCCAGTACTTC,many,-,TRBJ2-5,TRBV7-7
CSATSGDGANVLTF,TGCAGTGCTACCTCAGGAGATGGGGCCAACGTCCTGACTTTC,-,-,TRBJ2-6,TRBV20-1
CASSFDTRGGGTQYF,TGTGCCAGCAGTTTCGATACCCGGGGAGGGGGGACCCAGTACTTC,-,-,TRBJ2-5,TRBV6-6
CASLGAGELFF,TGTGCCTCGCTAGGCGCCGGGGAGCTGTTTTTT,many,-,TRBJ2-2,TRBV10-3
CASSITGGVGQPQHF,TGTGCCAGCAGCATAACAGGGGGCGTAGGACAGCCCCAGCATTTT,few,TRBD1,TRBJ1-5,TRBV5-6
CASSSIQTGLNEAFF,TGTGCCAGCAGTTCTATCCAGACAGGGCTGAATGAAGCTTTCTTT,few,TRBD1,TRBJ1-1,TRBV11-2